This T cell receptor beta chain is drawn from a study of T cell changes during pregnancy in multiple sclerosis (dated by TCRdb to about 2019). About the full investigation: Changes in the T cell repertoire over the course of pregnancy were examined in this study in women with multiple sclerosis.

Library preparation was by the immunoSEQ multiplex PCR assay. Entries here come from immuneACCESS through TCRdb and include only in-frame sequences with V and J called. Some clones fail to appear in such tables; in the studies checked, an unresolved V gene covers under half of the shortfall, and the cause of the remainder is unknown. The sample table holds fewer than 75,000 clones, of which 91% were seen once. The ten most abundant clones make up about 3.8% of the sample. CDR1 and CDR2, looked up from the germline V gene, are MNHNS and SASEGT. V is pruned by 4 bases and J by 3 bases, leaving 4 bases of the junction without a gene match. Including the terminal cysteine and phenylalanine, the CDR3 comprises 15 residues. Only the CDR3 region is kept as DNA, spanning 45 bases read in frame from base 1. As concerns this clone: The specificity of this receptor is unknown. No base qualities exist here, and no much larger clone lies one base off it.

The origin of this receptor is a female donor in good health, enrolled as a control in a pregnancy study. The source material was peripheral blood, sampled after pregnancy. This chain is built from TRBV6-1 and TRBJ1-2; 11 bases in between match TRBD1. The nucleotide sequence reads as follows: TGTGCCAGCAGTGGAGGGACAGGGGGGGACTATGGCTACACCTTC. This sequence encodes CASSGGTGGDYGYTF.